The rows below give T cell receptor beta chains drawn from one sample of a study of early T cells in non-severe SARS-CoV-2 infection. Using its own MiXCR run on the 5' RACE reads, TCRdb lists one record per CDR3 protein. Of around 56,000 distinct CDR3 sequences listed, about 12% are singletons. Sequences were derived from whole blood, sampled at baseline. These receptors came from an adult who was a healthcare worker with PCR-confirmed SARS-CoV-2 infection or an uninfected control (not recorded which). CDR3s include the opening cysteine and the closing phenylalanine or tryptophan. A D gene is named only where the DNA matches it firmly. Size is stated for part of the rows, as once, few or many counts, or as a class when the clone is expanded.

>TRBJ2-5|once|TRBV5-1|.
CASSSLTDQETQYF
TGCGCCAGCAGCTCATTGACAGATCAAGAGACCCAGTACTTC
>TRBJ1-2|many|TRBV18|TRBD1
CASSRDRDNYGYTF
TGTGCCAGCTCACGGGACAGGGATAACTATGGCTACACCTTC
>TRBJ2-3|few|TRBV6-5|.
CASSTEAAGPGADTQYF
TGTGCCAGCAGTACAGAGGCAGCGGGCCCGGGGGCAGATACGCAGTATTTT
>TRBJ1-1|.|TRBV6-5|.
CASSYGGGAGTEAFF
TGTGCCAGCAGTTACGGGGGCGGCGCGGGGACTGAAGCTTTCTTT
>TRBJ2-3|.|TRBV10-3|TRBD1
CAISVGQGVTDTQYF
TGTGCCATCAGCGTGGGACAGGGGGTAACAGATACGCAGTATTTT
>TRBJ1-2|few|TRBV5-1|TRBD1
CASSLVGGVDYGYTF
TGCGCCAGCAGCTTGGTAGGGGGCGTCGACTATGGCTACACCTTC
>TRBJ2-5|.|TRBV11-3|TRBD1
CASSSRTGQETQYF
TGTGCCAGCAGCTCGAGGACAGGGCAGGAGACCCAGTACTTC
>TRBJ1-2|.|TRBV28|.
CASKSGSVSYGYTF
TGTGCCAGCAAAAGCGGGAGCGTGAGCTATGGCTACACCTTC
>TRBJ1-5|few|TRBV6-5|.
CASSSRERQPQHF
TGTGCCAGCAGTTCTAGGGAACGTCAGCCCCAGCATTTT
>TRBJ2-7|large|TRBV20-1|TRBD2
CSVIDPGLAGGYEQYF
TGCAGTGTAATTGACCCGGGACTAGCGGGAGGGTACGAGCAGTACTTC
>TRBJ1-1|many|TRBV19|.
CASSPGDKLNTEAFF
TGTGCCAGTAGTCCAGGGGACAAACTGAACACTGAAGCTTTCTTT
>TRBJ1-2|few|TRBV20-1|.
CSARDLGALGYGYTF
TGCAGTGCTAGAGATTTGGGGGCCTTAGGCTATGGCTACACCTTC
>TRBJ1-4|many|TRBV5-1|.
CASSLSGVREKLFF
TGCGCCAGCAGCTTATCCGGGGTTCGAGAAAAACTGTTTTTT
>TRBJ1-2|many|TRBV20-1|.
CSARDRGRINYGYTF
TGCAGTGCTAGAGATCGGGGCAGGATAAACTATGGCTACACCTTC
>TRBJ1-5|.|TRBV6-6|.
CASSFRERDQPQHF
TGTGCCAGCAGTTTTAGGGAGAGAGATCAGCCCCAGCATTTT
>TRBJ2-7|.|TRBV6-2/TRBV6-3|.
CASSYEVGQTIYEQYF
TGTGCCAGCAGTTACGAAGTAGGACAGACGATCTACGAGCAGTACTTC
>TRBJ2-1|.|TRBV3-1|.
CASSQGGTFMFF
TGTGCCAGCAGCCAGGGGGGGACATTTATGTTCTTC
>TRBJ1-1|few|TRBV6-5|TRBD1
CASRLTQGTNTEAFF
TGTGCCAGCAGGTTGACACAGGGGACGAACACTGAAGCTTTCTTT
>TRBJ2-7|.|TRBV10-3|.
CATLLAGGTDEQYF
TGTGCCACCCTCCTAGCTGGGGGCACGGACGAGCAGTACTTC
>TRBJ2-2|few|TRBV14|.
CASSQGDIYTGELFF
TGTGCCAGCAGCCAGGGGGACATCTACACCGGGGAGCTGTTTTTT
>TRBJ1-1|many|TRBV28|.
CASSLNREGHTEAFF
TGTGCCAGCAGTTTAAACAGGGAAGGGCACACTGAAGCTTTCTTT
>TRBJ2-4|many|TRBV29-1|TRBD1
CSVVDRGRGNIQYF
TGCAGCGTTGTGGACAGGGGGCGAGGAAACATTCAGTACTTC
>TRBJ1-6|.|TRBV11-1|.
CASSTGQPRNSPLHF
TGTGCCAGCAGCACCGGACAGCCCAGGAATTCACCCCTCCACTTT
>TRBJ1-1|few|TRBV5-4|.
CASSPSRRNTEAFF
TGTGCCAGCAGCCCGAGCCGCAGGAACACTGAAGCTTTCTTT
>TRBJ2-6|few|TRBV27|.
CASSLVQGAGANVLTF
TGTGCCAGCAGTTTAGTGCAGGGAGCTGGGGCCAACGTCCTGACTTTC
>TRBJ2-7|few|TRBV7-9|.
CASSAPQTYEQYF
TGTGCCAGCAGCGCCCCCCAGACTTACGAGCAGTACTTC
>TRBJ1-5|.|TRBV5-1|.
CASSPRGEVNQPQHF
TGCGCCAGCAGCCCCCGGGGGGAAGTCAATCAGCCCCAGCATTTT
>TRBJ1-2|many|TRBV9|.
CASSVAQSYGYTF
TGTGCCAGCAGCGTAGCTCAATCCTATGGCTACACCTTC
>TRBJ1-1|.|TRBV7-9|.
CASSPGDDIRGTEAFF
TGTGCCAGCTCCCCGGGGGACGATATTAGGGGCACTGAAGCTTTCTTT
>TRBJ2-1|.|TRBV13|.
CASRGPGEQFF
TGTGCCAGCAGGGGGCCAGGGGAGCAGTTCTTC
>TRBJ2-3|.|TRBV4-1|TRBD2
CASSQLIAGVPSQDTQYF
TGCGCCAGCAGCCAGTTAATAGCGGGGGTCCCTTCTCAAGATACGCAGTATTTT
>TRBJ2-7|.|TRBV29-1|.
CSGMDVPYEQYF
TGCAGCGGAATGGACGTTCCCTACGAGCAGTACTTC
>TRBJ2-5|.|TRBV12-3/TRBV12-4|.
CASTLMGETQYF
TGTGCCAGCACCCTAATGGGGGAGACCCAGTACTTC
>TRBJ2-7|.|TRBV29-1|.
CSVEHGPYEQYF
TGCAGCGTTGAGCACGGCCCCTACGAGCAGTACTTC
>TRBJ1-6|many|TRBV12-3/TRBV12-4|.
CASSVQINSPLHF
TGTGCCAGCAGTGTACAGATTAATTCACCCCTCCACTTT
>TRBJ2-3|.|TRBV7-2|.
CASSAQLTQYF
TGTGCCAGCAGCGCACAACTTACGCAGTATTTT
>TRBJ2-6|few|TRBV11-3|.
CASSFRQSSGANVLTF
TGTGCCAGCAGCTTCCGACAGAGCTCTGGGGCCAACGTCCTGACTTTC
>TRBJ1-5|.|TRBV5-1|TRBD1
CASSLGGGDGQPQHF
TGCGCCAGCAGCTTGGGAGGGGGCGACGGTCAGCCCCAGCATTTT
>TRBJ2-5|many|TRBV19|TRBD1
CASSRGQGVPETQYF
TGTGCCAGTAGTAGGGGACAGGGAGTCCCAGAGACCCAGTACTTC
>TRBJ2-5|.|TRBV7-9|TRBD2
CASSFTSGVQETQYF
TGTGCCAGCAGCTTCACTAGCGGGGTCCAAGAAACCCAGTACTTC